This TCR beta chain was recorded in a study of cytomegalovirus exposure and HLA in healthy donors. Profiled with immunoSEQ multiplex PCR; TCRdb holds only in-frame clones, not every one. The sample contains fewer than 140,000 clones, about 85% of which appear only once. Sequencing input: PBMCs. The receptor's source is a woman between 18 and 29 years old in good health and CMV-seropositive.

The CDR3 DNA follows: TGCGCCAGCAGCTTGGGAAGTGGGGCAAGGATCCCTCTGGGCTACACCTTC. Its protein product is CASSLGSGARIPLGYTF. This chain joins TRBV5-1 and TRBJ1-2, with D perhaps matching TRBD1 (5 bases). There are 17 residues in the CDR3. The germline gives CDR1 SGHRS, CDR2 YFSETQ. V gave up 0 bases and J gave up 8 bases, with 23 bases separating them.